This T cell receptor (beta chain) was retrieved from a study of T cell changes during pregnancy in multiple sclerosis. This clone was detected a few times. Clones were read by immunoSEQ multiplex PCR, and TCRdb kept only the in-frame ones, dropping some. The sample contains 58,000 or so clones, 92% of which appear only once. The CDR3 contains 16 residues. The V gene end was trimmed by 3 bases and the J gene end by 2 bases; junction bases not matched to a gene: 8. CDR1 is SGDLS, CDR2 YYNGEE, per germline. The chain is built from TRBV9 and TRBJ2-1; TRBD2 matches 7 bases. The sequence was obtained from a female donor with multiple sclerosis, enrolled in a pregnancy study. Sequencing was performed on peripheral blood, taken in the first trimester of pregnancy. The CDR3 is CASSGRTSRTYNEQFF. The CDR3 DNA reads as TGTGCCAGCAGCGGACGGACTAGTCGTACCTACAATGAGCAGTTCTTC.